The 16 T cell receptor beta chains presented below share a single source sample, sequenced in a study of cytomegalovirus exposure and HLA in healthy donors. A multiplex PCR was run with 60 Vbeta primers and 13 Jbeta primers. Measured with immunoSEQ multiplex PCR; TCRdb has only the in-frame clones, and not every one. The table records around 150,000 clones, 79% of them present only once. Sequenced input: PBMCs. All receptors derive from a man aged 40-49 years in good health and CMV-seropositive.

This chain joins TRBV29-1 and TRBJ2-1; 12 nucleotides match TRBD2. V lost 6 bases to trimming and J lost 4 bases; unmatched junction nucleotides: 7. Germline V gene data show CDR1 as SQVTM and CDR2 as ANQGSEA. The CDR3 length is 15 residues. The CDR3 region is CSVPSGRATYNEQFF. In DNA form, the CDR3 reads TGCAGCGTACCTAGCGGGAGGGCCACGTACAATGAGCAGTTCTTC.

In its sample, this clone was seen a few times. The chain has TRBV19 and TRBJ2-5; maybe TRBD1 (5 bases). The germline V gene has CDR1 LNHDA and CDR2 SQIVND (reference sequence). V dropped 5 bases and J dropped 5 bases, with 6 bases sitting between them. The CDR3 loop spans 11 amino acids. Here the CDR3 DNA reads TGTGCCAGTAGTTCAGGGGAGACCCAGTACTTC. It specifies CASSSGETQYF.

The chain recombines TRBV4-2 with TRBJ2-5; 7 nucleotides match TRBD1. The end of the DNA is better explained by TRBJ2-7, so the J call may be wrong. CDR1 and CDR2 (germline): LGHNA, YNFKEQ. The CDR3 is made up of 15 amino acids. The CDR3 DNA is TGTGCCAGCAGCCATGCGGACAGGTCCGCCTACGAGCAGTACTTC. Its protein product is CASSHADRSAYEQYF.

This clone was detected once. This sequence joins TRBV5-1 and TRBJ1-2; the match to TRBD1 covers 10 bases. The CDR3 is 13 amino acids. Germline values: CDR1 SGHRS, CDR2 YFSETQ. J gave up 8 bases and V 4 bases, and 5 bases lay outside the gene matches. This CDR3 is CASSLGTGDGYTF. Here the CDR3 DNA reads TGCGCCAGCAGCCTCGGGACAGGGGACGGCTACACCTTC.

The genes are TRBV7-2 and TRBJ2-7; tentative D call: TRBD1 (5 bases). V lost 0 bases, J lost 4 bases, and 10 bases lay in between. The CDR3 loop spans 14 amino acids. The germline CDR1 and CDR2 sequences are SGHTA and FQGNSA. CDR3 residues: CASSLAGRVYEQYF. CDR3 nucleotide sequence: TGTGCCAGCAGCTTAGCGGGGCGAGTGTACGAGCAGTACTTC.

This chain connects TRBV7-9 to TRBJ1-2; D gene ambiguous. This CDR3 region has 15 residues. Germline V CDR1 and CDR2: SEHNR, FQNEAQ (reference sequence). Trimming removed 5 bases at V and 5 bases at J, with 18 bases between. Written as DNA, the CDR3 is TGTGCCAGCAGCCCGAGCGGTGGGGTCGGGTATGGCTACACCTTC. Translated: CASSPSGGVGYGYTF.

The gene calls are TRBV10-1 and TRBJ2-7; D possibly corresponds to TRBD2 (5 bases). Trimming took off 6 bases at V and 2 bases at J, with 11 bases between the two ends. CDR1 and CDR2 from the germline V gene are WNHNN and SYGVQD (reference sequence). The CDR3 loop spans 13 amino acids. The CDR3 loop reads CASSRTQTYEQYF. The CDR3 DNA follows: TGCGCCAGCAGCCGGACTCAAACCTACGAGCAGTACTTC.

This chain uses TRBV2 with TRBJ2-4; 8 bases line up with TRBD1. In germline, CDR1 is SNHLY, CDR2 FYNNEI. J was trimmed by 3 bases and V by 5 bases; bases with no gene match: 9. There are 16 residues in the CDR3. CDR3: CASSIERTGSKNIQYF. CDR3 nucleotides: TGTGCCAGCAGTATTGAGAGGACAGGGAGCAAAAACATTCAGTACTTC. Full variable domain (outside the CDR3, taken from reference TRBV2 and TRBJ2-4): EPEVTQTPSHQVTQMGQEVILRCVPISNHLYFYWYRQILGQKVEFLVSFYNNEISEKSEIFDDQFSVERPDGSNFTLKIRSTKLEDSAMYFCASSIERTGSKNIQYFGAGTRLSVL.

In this sample, this clone turned up once. The chain couples TRBV13 to TRBJ1-1; D ambiguous. Germline V lookup: CDR1 PRHDT, CDR2 FYEKMQ (reference sequence). The V end was cut by 1 base, the J end by 3 bases, with 9 bases between. The CDR3 totals 14 residues. The CDR3 nucleotides are TGTGCCAGCAGCTTAGCACACAGTTACACTGAAGCTTTCTTT. Translated, it gives CASSLAHSYTEAFF.

The chain combines TRBV7-2 with TRBJ2-7; D unclear. CDR1 SGHTA and CDR2 FQGNSA come from the germline V gene. This CDR3 has 12 residues. Trimming removed 3 bases from V and 2 bases from J, with 5 bases in between. The CDR3 nucleotides read TGTGCCAGCAGCTTGCAGGCCTACGAGCAGTACTTC. Encoded protein: CASSLQAYEQYF.

V usage is TRBV30 and J usage is TRBJ2-5; 8 bases map to TRBD1. The CDR3 is 16 amino acids. Germline loops: CDR1 GTSNPN, CDR2 SVGIG (reference sequence). J lost 5 bases, V lost 0 bases, and 11 bases had no gene match. This chain's CDR3 is CAWSVRHRGSRETQYF. DNA of the CDR3: TGTGCCTGGAGTGTACGTCACAGGGGGTCAAGGGAGACCCAGTACTTC.

This chain connects TRBV11-1 to TRBJ2-5, with D maybe TRBD2 (6 bases). The germline V and J ends were trimmed by 5 bases and 5 bases, with 21 bases remaining between them. Looked up from germline, CDR1 is SGHAT and CDR2 is FQDESV (reference sequence). The CDR3 contains 16 residues. The DNA for the CDR3 is TGTGCCAGCAGCCCCCGGTACCGGGGCCGGGAGGAGACCCAGTACTTC. Its protein product is CASSPRYRGREETQYF.

The chain joins TRBV5-1 to TRBJ2-1, with 10 bases fitting TRBD1. The CDR3 sequence is 14 residues long. With 6 bases clipped from V and 5 bases from J, the junction kept 5 bases outside the gene matches. Germline V CDR1 and CDR2: SGHRS, YFSETQ. CDR3 in DNA: TGCGCCAGCATGGACAGGGGGGCCGACAATGAGCAGTTCTTC. Its protein product is CASMDRGADNEQFF.

The rearrangement links TRBV9 to TRBJ2-4; tentatively, D is TRBD1 (7 bases). Germline values: CDR1 SGDLS, CDR2 YYNGEE. With 5 bases removed from V and 0 bases from J, the gap between germline ends came to 24 bases. The CDR3 length is 19 residues. CDR3 region: CASRSPGGPRGVAKNIQYF. The CDR3 bases are TGTGCCAGCAGGTCCCCAGGAGGGCCCAGGGGGGTAGCCAAAAACATTCAGTACTTC. Complete variable domain (other parts from reference TRBV9 and TRBJ2-4): DSGVTQTPKHLITATGQRVTLRCSPRSGDLSVYWYQQSLDQGLQFLIQYYNGEERAKGNILERFSAQQFPDLHSELNLSSLELGDSALYFCASRSPGGPRGVAKNIQYFGAGTRLSVL.

V gene TRBV5-1 combines with J gene TRBJ1-4; 9 bases are a match to TRBD1. Germline V CDR1 and CDR2: SGHRS, YFSETQ. The V segment lost 5 bases and the J segment 2 bases; nucleotides outside the gene matches: 7. This CDR3 has 16 amino acids. This chain's CDR3 is CASREQGAITNEKLFF. The DNA of the CDR3 is TGCGCCAGCAGAGAACAGGGGGCGATCACTAATGAAAAACTGTTTTTT.

This chain links TRBV6-1 with TRBJ1-3; D call uncertain. The CDR3 is 10 amino acids. Germline lookup yields CDR1 MNHNS and CDR2 SASEGT. Trimming stripped 10 bases from V and 2 bases from J, with 3 bases between. Here the CDR3 reads CATPGNTIYF. The CDR3 nucleotides are TGTGCCACTCCTGGAAACACCATATATTTT.